This T cell receptor beta chain appears in the sequencing data of a study of vaccination effects on CD4 cells after COVID-19. Whole-study context: As their vaccination, participants received two doses of either BNT162b2 or mRNA-1273. After around 2 million PBMC were placed in each well, they were cultured with approximately 10 IU/ml IL-2 and roughly 10 ug/ml peptides.

Details on this clone: The antigen is undetermined.

Germline V gene data show CDR1 as SGHTA and CDR2 as FQGTGA. Trimming removed 5 bases from V and 10 bases from J, with 20 bases in between. The CDR3 is 14 amino acids. Profiled with immunoSEQ multiplex PCR; TCRdb holds only in-frame clones, not every one. The profile shows 35,000 to 40,000 clones, roughly 87% of them singletons. Culture lasted approximately 10 days before CD4+ T cell isolation. This TCR was recovered from a human donor who received a COVID-19 vaccine. The material was CD4+ T cells from PBMCs cultured without peptide, obtained before COVID-19 vaccination. This rearrangement joins TRBV7-3 to TRBJ1-1; a weak D match, TRBD1 (6 bases). CDR3 region: CASSPGGAGKRAFF. In DNA form, the CDR3 reads TGTGCCAGCAGCCCTGGGGGGGCTGGGAAGAGAGCTTTCTTT.